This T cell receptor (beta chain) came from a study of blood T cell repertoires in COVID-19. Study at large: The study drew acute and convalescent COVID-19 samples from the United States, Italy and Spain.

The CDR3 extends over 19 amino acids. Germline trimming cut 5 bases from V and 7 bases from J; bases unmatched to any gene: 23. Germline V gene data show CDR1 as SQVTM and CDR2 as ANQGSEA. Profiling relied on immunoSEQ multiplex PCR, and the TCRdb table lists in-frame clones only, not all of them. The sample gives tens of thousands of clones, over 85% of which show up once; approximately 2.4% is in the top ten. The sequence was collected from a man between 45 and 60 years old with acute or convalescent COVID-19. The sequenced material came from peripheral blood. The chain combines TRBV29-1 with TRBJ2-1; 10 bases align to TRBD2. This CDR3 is CSVHTKQPYTSGELNEQFF. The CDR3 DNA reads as TGCAGCGTTCACACCAAACAACCATACACTAGCGGGGAGTTAAATGAGCAGTTCTTC.